Below, 20 T cell receptor beta chains from the same sample are listed, as sequenced in a study of T cell repertoires in cytomegalovirus infection. TCRdb independently ran MiXCR on the reads; one entry per CDR3 protein. The table has about 130,000 distinct CDR3 sequences, 7% to 10% seen once. Sequenced: PBMCs. The origin of the receptors is a human donor in good health (CMV status not recorded). Some clones in this sample may be carry-over from other donors' samples.

This clonotype was seen repeatedly, ten times or more. J is TRBJ1-5 and V is TRBV6-2 or TRBV6-3, with D unclear. The CDR3 contains 17 residues. Germline CDR1 reads MNHEY; CDR2 reads SVGEGT. V was clipped by 6 bases and J by 2 bases, with 20 bases between them. CDR3 DNA: TGTGCCAGCAGCCCCCACGATGTGGAAGTCCGCAATCAGCCCCAGCATTTT. This translates into CASSPHDVEVRNQPQHF.

Regarding this clonotype: This sequence may be a read error, since a much larger clone differs from it by one base. The chain recombines TRBV7-3 with TRBJ2-1, with a possible D match to TRBD2 (6 bases). The germline gives CDR1 SGHTA, CDR2 FQGTGA. Trimming shortened V by 2 bases and J by 7 bases, and 21 bases separated the two germline ends. The CDR3 length is 17 residues. The CDR3 region is CASSLRVSSEVRNEQFF. The DNA of the CDR3 is TGTGCCAGCAGCTTACGAGTGTCTAGCGAGGTTCGAAATGAGCAGTTCTTC.

This clonotype came up many times. The gene calls are TRBV7-6 and TRBJ1-5; TRBD1 matches at 8 bases. Per germline, CDR1 SGHVS and CDR2 FNYEAQ. This CDR3 contains 16 residues. Trimming at V came to 3 bases and at J to 4 bases, leaving 8 bases not matched to a gene. CDR3 nucleotides: TGTGCCAGCAGCTTCGGACAGGGTAGAGAAAATCAGCCCCAGCATTTT. Translating gives CASSFGQGRENQPQHF.

The sample holds many counts of this clonotype. This chain connects TRBV7-9 to TRBJ2-2; possibly TRBD2 for D (5 bases). The CDR3 covers 18 residues. The V gene lost 1 base and the J gene lost 1 base, with 16 bases spanning the gap. Germline V gives CDR1 SEHNR, CDR2 FQNEAQ (reference sequence). Here the CDR3 reads CASSLGAVVKENTGELFF. The CDR3 nucleotides are TGTGCCAGCAGCTTAGGAGCGGTTGTGAAGGAGAACACCGGGGAGCTGTTTTTT.

This clonotype was seen at least ten times. The J gene is TRBJ2-2, the V gene TRBV2; D is ambiguous. The V and J ends lost 4 bases and 0 bases respectively, with 6 bases between them. This CDR3 is built from 14 residues. The germline gives CDR1 SNHLY, CDR2 FYNNEI. In nucleotides, the CDR3 is TGTGCCAGCAGTGCCGACGCGAACACCGGGGAGCTGTTTTTT. Its translation is CASSADANTGELFF. Filled out from reference TRBV2 and TRBJ2-2, the complete variable domain reads EPEVTQTPSHQVTQMGQEVILRCVPISNHLYFYWYRQILGQKVEFLVSFYNNEISEKSEIFDDQFSVERPDGSNFTLKIRSTKLEDSAMYFCASSADANTGELFFGEGSRLTVL.

In its sample, this clonotype was seen many times. The V and J genes are TRBV10-3 and TRBJ2-2; 10 nucleotides agree with TRBD1. Germline CDR1 reads ENHRY; CDR2 reads SYGVKD. J was trimmed by 3 bases and V by 8 bases; bases with no gene match: 0. CDR3 length: 13 residues. CDR3 nucleotides: TGTGCCATCGGGACAGGGGACACCGGGGAGCTGTTTTTT. Translated: CAIGTGDTGELFF.

This clonotype was seen many times. The genes are TRBV7-2 and TRBJ2-5, with TRBD2 matching over 8 bases. CDR3 length: 17 residues. V lost 2 bases to trimming and J lost 5 bases; unmatched junction nucleotides: 13. CDR1 is SGHTA and CDR2 is FQGNSA in the germline V gene. The CDR3 reads CASSLLNPRGGLETQYF. CDR3 sequence (DNA): TGTGCCAGCAGCTTATTAAATCCACGGGGGGGCCTTGAGACCCAGTACTTC.

This clonotype has at least ten counts. The chain uses TRBV20-1 and TRBJ1-2, with D tentatively TRBD1 (5 bases). V dropped 5 bases and J dropped 2 bases, with 12 bases sitting between them. Germline V gene lookup returns CDR1 DFQATT and CDR2 SNEGSKA (reference sequence). The CDR3 is made up of 13 amino acids. The CDR3 sequence: CSASLDRNYGYTF. DNA for the CDR3: TGCAGTGCTTCGCTTGACAGAAACTATGGCTACACCTTC.

In its sample, this clonotype was seen a few times. The V and J genes are TRBV19 and TRBJ1-1, with D uncertain. CDR3 length: 14 amino acids. Trimming took 3 bases from V and 4 from J, leaving 12 bases between them. Looked up from germline, CDR1 is LNHDA and CDR2 is SQIVND (reference sequence). The CDR3 DNA reads TGTGCCAGTAGTATCCATGACGGAATCACTGAAGCTTTCTTT. Translation: CASSIHDGITEAFF.

This clonotype was observed a handful of times. The chain uses TRBV20-1 and TRBJ2-2; 8 nucleotides agree with TRBD1. The CDR3 runs to 16 residues. V shed 0 bases, J shed 4 bases, and the junction held 7 bases outside the gene matches. The germline gives CDR1 DFQATT, CDR2 SNEGSKA (reference sequence). Written as DNA, the CDR3 is TGCAGTGCTAGAGAACCCGGGACAGGAGTCACCGGGGAGCTGTTTTTT. Protein sequence: CSAREPGTGVTGELFF.

There are a few counts of this clonotype. The chain recombines TRBV12-3 or TRBV12-4 with TRBJ2-2; TRBD2 matches at 8 bases. The CDR3 runs to 16 residues. After removal of 6 bases from V and 5 bases from J, the junction contained 11 bases not matched to a gene. CDR3 in amino acids: CASSPGTRRETGELFF. The DNA for the CDR3 is TGTGCCAGCAGCCCCGGGACTAGAAGGGAGACCGGGGAGCTGTTTTTT.

The table lists this clonotype with many counts. The CDR3 region is CSARGGADTQYF. CDR3 coding DNA: TGCAGTGCTAGAGGGGGGGCGGATACGCAGTATTTT. V and J are TRBV20-1 and TRBJ2-3; D is perhaps TRBD1 or TRBD2 (6 bases each). V was pared by 1 base and J by 6 bases, with 8 bases between. The V gene's germline CDR1 is DFQATT and CDR2 SNEGSKA (reference sequence). The CDR3 is 12 amino acids.

This clonotype showed up many times. This chain connects TRBV2 to TRBJ2-4; D remains unclear. Trimming took off 6 bases at V and 9 bases at J, with 15 bases between the two ends. This CDR3 region has 13 residues. Germline CDR1 and CDR2: SNHLY and FYNNEI. CDR3 DNA sequence: TGTGCCAGCAGAGATATGCGGAACGGCATTCAGTACTTC. Its protein product is CASRDMRNGIQYF.

This clonotype showed up just a few times. V and J are TRBV20-1 and TRBJ1-6; TRBD1 aligns across 11 bases. The CDR3 spans 17 residues. The J segment lost 10 bases and the V segment lost 6 bases, leaving 17 bases of the junction unmatched. Per germline, CDR1 DFQATT and CDR2 SNEGSKA (reference sequence). CDR3 sequence reads: CSAQSLGEDRGRSPLHF. The CDR3 nucleotides read TGCAGTGCCCAGAGCCTCGGGGAGGACAGGGGGCGGTCACCCCTCCACTTT.

This clonotype appeared many times. V and J are TRBV5-5 and TRBJ2-7; D is perhaps TRBD1 (5 bases). CDR1 SGHKS and CDR2 YYEKEE come from the germline V gene (reference sequence). Trimming took 0 bases from V and 0 from J, leaving 10 bases between them. The CDR3 is made up of 15 amino acids. The CDR3 reads CASSLEGATSYEQYF. CDR3 sequence (DNA): TGTGCCAGCAGCTTGGAAGGGGCGACCTCCTACGAGCAGTACTTC. Full variable domain (outside the CDR3, taken from reference TRBV5-5 and TRBJ2-7): DAGVTQSPTHLIKTRGQQVTLRCSPISGHKSVSWYQQVLGQGPQFIFQYYEKEERGRGNFPDRFSARQFPNYSSELNVNALLLGDSALYLCASSLEGATSYEQYFGPGTRLTVT.

This clonotype has at least ten counts. The chain uses TRBV28 and TRBJ2-4; D perhaps matches TRBD1 (5 bases). In germline, CDR1 is MDHEN, CDR2 SYDVKM. The CDR3 consists of 14 residues. Trimming cost V 5 bases and J 0 bases, with 8 bases left between them. The CDR3 protein is CASSADRAKNIQYF. For the CDR3, the DNA is TGTGCCAGCAGTGCCGACAGAGCCAAAAACATTCAGTACTTC.

The chain links TRBV7-2 to TRBJ2-3; TRBD1 might be the D (6 bases). The germline gives CDR1 SGHTA, CDR2 FQGNSA. The CDR3 loop spans 13 amino acids. V lost 3 bases to trimming and J lost 4 bases, with 8 bases between them. The CDR3 DNA reads as TGTGCCAGCAGCTTCGAGGGGGCAGATACGCAGTATTTT. Protein sequence: CASSFEGADTQYF. Full variable domain (rest looked up from reference TRBV7-2 and TRBJ2-3): GAGVSQSPSNKVTEKGKDVELRCDPISGHTALYWYRQSLGQGLEFLIYFQGNSAPDKSGLPSDRFSAERTGGSVSTLTIQRTQQEDSAVYLCASSFEGADTQYFGPGTRLTVL.

This clonotype was seen repeatedly, ten times or more. The chain uses TRBV28 and TRBJ2-7; 9 bases are a match to TRBD2. The germline CDR1 and CDR2 sequences are MDHEN and SYDVKM. Trimming took 2 bases from V and 4 from J; bases not matched to a gene: 6. CDR3 length equals 15 residues. The DNA of the CDR3 is TGTGCCAGCAGTTTAGGAGCGGGGGGAGAATACGAGCAGTACTTC. Encoded protein: CASSLGAGGEYEQYF.

This clonotype was picked up many times. This rearrangement joins TRBV7-9 to TRBJ1-2; D gene ambiguous. V was trimmed by 5 bases and J by 0 bases, leaving 10 bases between them. Germline lookup yields CDR1 SEHNR and CDR2 FQNEAQ (reference sequence). This CDR3 is 14 amino acids long. The CDR3 spells CASSPDTSNYGYTF. In nucleotides, the CDR3 is TGTGCCAGCAGCCCCGACACCTCTAACTATGGCTACACCTTC.

The chain links TRBV20-1 to TRBJ2-7; 7 positions agree with TRBD1. This CDR3 is built from 13 residues. CDR1 and CDR2 from the germline V gene are DFQATT and SNEGSKA (reference sequence). Germline trimming cut 6 bases from V and 6 bases from J; bases unmatched to any gene: 11. In DNA form, the CDR3 reads TGCAGTGCCACGGAACCGACAGGGATCGAGCAGTACTTC. It yields the protein CSATEPTGIEQYF.